The clone carrying this T cell receptor (beta chain) was seen just once. Antigen: not known. This sample was taken from a study of T cells in localized non-small cell lung cancer. Findings of the study overall: Compared with tumor, uninvolved adjacent lung displayed greater T cell clonality, ranking highest overall.

Germline CDR1 is SGDLS and CDR2 is YYNGEE. This CDR3 region has 16 residues. V lost 4 bases to trimming and J lost 2 bases, with 16 bases between them. Only in-frame clones appear in the TCRdb table, and some are missing; sequencing was by immunoSEQ multiplex PCR. The sample holds tens of thousands of clones, roughly nine tenths seen once. This receptor was taken from a woman aged 35-75 years with stage I lung adenocarcinoma. This sequence joins TRBV9 and TRBJ1-3; D is unclear. Sequenced here: peripheral blood, sampled before any cancer treatment. The CDR3 nucleotides read TGTGCCAGCAGCTCGCATCACAGTTTCCCTGGAAACACCATATATTTT. Translating gives CASSSHHSFPGNTIYF. Drawing the rest from reference TRBV9 and TRBJ1-3, the complete variable domain is DSGVTQTPKHLITATGQRVTLRCSPRSGDLSVYWYQQSLDQGLQFLIQYYNGEERAKGNILERFSAQQFPDLHSELNLSSLELGDSALYFCASSSHHSFPGNTIYFGEGSWLTVV.